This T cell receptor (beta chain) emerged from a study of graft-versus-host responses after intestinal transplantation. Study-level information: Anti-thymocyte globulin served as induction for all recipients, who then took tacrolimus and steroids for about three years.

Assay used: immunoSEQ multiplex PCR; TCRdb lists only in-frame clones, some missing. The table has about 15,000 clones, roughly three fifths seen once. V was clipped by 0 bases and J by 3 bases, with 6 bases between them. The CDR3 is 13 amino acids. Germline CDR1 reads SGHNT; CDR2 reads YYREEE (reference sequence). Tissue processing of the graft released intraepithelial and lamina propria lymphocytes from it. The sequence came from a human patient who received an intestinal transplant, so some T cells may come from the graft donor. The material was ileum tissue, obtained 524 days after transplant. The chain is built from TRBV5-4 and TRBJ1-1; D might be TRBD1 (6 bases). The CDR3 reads CASSLDRDTEAFF. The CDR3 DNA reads TGTGCCAGCAGCTTGGACAGGGACACTGAAGCTTTCTTT. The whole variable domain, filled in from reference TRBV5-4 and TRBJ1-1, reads ETGVTQSPTHLIKTRGQQVTLRCSSQSGHNTVSWYQQALGQGPQFIFQYYREEENGRGNFPPRFSGLQFPNYSSELNVNALELDDSALYLCASSLDRDTEAFFGQGTRLTVV.